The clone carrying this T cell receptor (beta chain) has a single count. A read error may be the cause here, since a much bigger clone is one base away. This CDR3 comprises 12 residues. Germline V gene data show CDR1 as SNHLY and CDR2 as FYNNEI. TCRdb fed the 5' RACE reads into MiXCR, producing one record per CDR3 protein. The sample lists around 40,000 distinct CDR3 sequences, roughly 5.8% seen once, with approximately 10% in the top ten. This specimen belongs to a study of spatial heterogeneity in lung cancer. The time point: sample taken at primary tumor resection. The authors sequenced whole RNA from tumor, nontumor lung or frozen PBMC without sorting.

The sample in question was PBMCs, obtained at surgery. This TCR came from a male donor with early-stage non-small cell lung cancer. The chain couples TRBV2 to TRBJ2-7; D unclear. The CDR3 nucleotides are TGTGCCAGCAGTGGGGCAGTGAACGAGCAGCACTTC. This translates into CASSGAVNEQHF.